What follows are 29 T cell receptor beta chains derived from one specimen sequenced in a study of control samples from healthy donors and cancer patients (dated by TCRdb to 2020 to 2021). The library was built by means of the immunoSEQ multiplex PCR assay. What TCRdb holds here is the immuneACCESS table cut down to in-frame rearrangements. Part of the clones is not present; checked against another copy, under half of the missing clones reflect an unresolved V gene, and the others are unexplained. The sample contains about 130,000 clones, around 94% of them found a single time. Clones ranked in the top ten supply more than 13% of the sample. The sample consisted of PBMCs. Every receptor here comes from a man between 60 and 75 years old with colorectal cancer.

This chain links TRBV7-9 with TRBJ1-4; 7 bases are shared with TRBD1. This CDR3 comprises 16 residues. CDR1 is SEHNR and CDR2 is FQNEAQ in the germline V gene (reference sequence). V shed 8 bases, J shed 3 bases, and the junction held 12 bases outside the gene matches. CDR3 loop: CASANHWDSSNEKLFF. CDR3 nucleotides: TGTGCCAGCGCCAATCACTGGGACAGCTCTAATGAAAAACTGTTTTTT.

The rearrangement uses TRBV4-1 and TRBJ1-1; 7 positions match TRBD1. The CDR3 covers 16 residues. J was trimmed by 5 bases and V by 2 bases; bases with no gene match: 11. Germline values: CDR1 MGHRA, CDR2 YSYEKL. As DNA, the CDR3 is TGCGCCAGCAGCCAACCTAACAGGGGAAGGAAGACTGAAGCTTTCTTT. Translating it yields CASSQPNRGRKTEAFF.

V gene TRBV12-3 or TRBV12-4 combines with J gene TRBJ2-3, with no clear D. Trimming pared 8 bases from V and 0 bases from J, leaving 6 bases between. CDR3 size: 12 residues. In DNA form, the CDR3 reads TGTGCCAGCGCTTATAGCACAGATACGCAGTATTTT. This gives the protein CASAYSTDTQYF.

The chain couples TRBV18 to TRBJ2-3, with TRBD2 identical over 8 bases. The length of the CDR3 is 16 residues. Germline CDR1 reads KGHSH; CDR2 reads LQKENI. The junction had 8 bases not matched to a gene; V was cut back by 6 bases and J by 0 bases. The CDR3 bases are TGTGCCAGCTCGCCCTCACTAGCGGCGAGCACAGATACGCAGTATTTT. It is translated as CASSPSLAASTDTQYF.

The chain couples TRBV2 to TRBJ2-3; TRBD2 matches 11 bases. J lost 4 bases, V lost 6 bases, and 6 bases had no gene match. Germline lookup yields CDR1 SNHLY and CDR2 FYNNEI. The CDR3 is 15 residues long. DNA for the CDR3: TGTGCCAGCAGGGCGGCTAGCGGGGGGCCAGATACGCAGTATTTT. As protein: CASRAASGGPDTQYF.

The chain employs TRBV27 and TRBJ1-6; D unclear. The CDR3 has 14 residues. Trimming took off 2 bases at V and 6 bases at J, with 8 bases between the two ends. The germline CDR1 and CDR2 sequences are MNHEY and SMNVEV (reference sequence). The CDR3 sequence: CASSLHSSNSPLHF. In nucleotides, the CDR3 is TGTGCCAGCAGTTTACACAGTTCTAATTCACCCCTCCACTTT.

This clone was seen only once. The chain is built from TRBV28 and TRBJ1-2; 7 positions match TRBD1. The length of the CDR3 is 14 residues. Germline CDR1 is MDHEN and CDR2 is SYDVKM. The V gene end was trimmed by 6 bases and the J gene end by 2 bases; junction bases not matched to a gene: 6. Here the CDR3 reads CASRDRYRNYGYTF. CDR3 nucleotides: TGTGCCAGCAGGGACAGGTATCGCAACTATGGCTACACCTTC.

The sample holds one count of this clone. The chain employs TRBV15 and TRBJ2-7, with TRBD1 matching over 9 bases. This CDR3 is built from 16 residues. The germline gives CDR1 LNHNV, CDR2 YYDKDF (reference sequence). Trimming cost V 0 bases and J 4 bases; bases outside gene matches: 7. CDR3 region: CATSRDKGQGPYEQYF. In DNA form, the CDR3 reads TGTGCCACCAGCAGAGATAAGGGACAGGGCCCTTACGAGCAGTACTTC. Supplemented by reference TRBV15 and TRBJ2-7, the full variable domain reads DAMVIQNPRYQVTQFGKPVTLSCSQTLNHNVMYWYQQKSSQAPKLLFHYYDKDFNNEADTPDNFQSRRPNTSFCFLDIRSPGLGDTAMYLCATSRDKGQGPYEQYFGPGTRLTVT.

V and J are TRBV9 and TRBJ1-2, with 12 bases matching TRBD1. CDR1 and CDR2 (germline): SGDLS, YYNGEE. V lost 7 bases, J lost 2 bases, and 12 bases stayed unmatched. CDR3 length: 17 residues. CDR3 coding DNA: TGTGCCAGCGCCCAAACGGGACAGGGGGCGCAGAACTATGGCTACACCTTC. Translated, it gives CASAQTGQGAQNYGYTF.

The chain carries TRBV18 and TRBJ2-5; no definite D call. The CDR3 covers 13 residues. Germline loops: CDR1 KGHSH, CDR2 LQKENI. The V end was cut by 2 bases, the J end by 2 bases, with 6 bases between. This CDR3 reads CASSPTEQETQYF. CDR3 DNA sequence: TGTGCCAGCTCACCAACAGAGCAAGAGACCCAGTACTTC.

V is TRBV19 and J is TRBJ1-2; a weak D match, TRBD1 (6 bases). The ends were cut back, 4 bases at V and 8 bases at J, with 20 bases in the middle. Germline V gives CDR1 LNHDA, CDR2 SQIVND (reference sequence). This CDR3 is built from 15 residues. The CDR3 nucleotides read TGTGCCAGTAGTACCGATACAGGGCCCCGCGGAGGCTACACCTTC. Its protein is CASSTDTGPRGGYTF.

The chain links TRBV12-3 or TRBV12-4 to TRBJ2-7; weak D call: TRBD2 (6 bases). This CDR3 has 12 amino acids. The V gene lost 8 bases and the J gene lost 0 bases, with 8 bases spanning the gap. This CDR3 reads CASSRDSYEQYF. CDR3 in DNA: TGTGCCAGCTCGCGGGACTCCTACGAGCAGTACTTC.

The chain is built from TRBV7-2 and TRBJ1-6; D not certain. The CDR3 consists of 16 residues. The V end was cut by 5 bases, the J end by 4 bases, with 15 bases between. Germline V gene data show CDR1 as SGHTA and CDR2 as FQGNSA. In DNA, the CDR3 is TGTGCCAGCAGCCCCGCCCGGCGGACTTATAATTCACCCCTCCACTTT. Translated, it gives CASSPARRTYNSPLHF.

This clone was seen once. The chain carries TRBV6-6 and TRBJ2-3; D is possibly TRBD1 (6 bases). The V gene lost 0 bases and the J gene lost 4 bases, with 11 bases spanning the gap. Germline CDR1 MNHNY, CDR2 SVGAGI (reference sequence). The CDR3 length is 15 residues. This chain's CDR3 is CASSYSQGNADTQYF. For the CDR3, the DNA is TGTGCCAGCAGTTACTCACAGGGTAACGCAGATACGCAGTATTTT.

The V gene is TRBV6-2 or TRBV6-3, the J gene TRBJ1-1; D remains unclear. CDR3 length: 15 residues. Germline values: CDR1 MNHEY, CDR2 SVGEGT. The V and J ends lost 6 bases and 0 bases respectively, with 14 bases between them. In DNA form, the CDR3 reads TGTGCCAGCAGCCGTTGGTTGACAATGAACACTGAAGCTTTCTTT. It specifies CASSRWLTMNTEAFF.

The chain couples TRBV4-1 to TRBJ2-5; 7 bases line up with TRBD2. V shed 1 base, J shed 4 bases, and the junction held 6 bases outside the gene matches. Germline V gene sequence: CDR1 MGHRA, CDR2 YSYEKL. The CDR3 consists of 15 residues. CDR3 DNA: TGCGCCAGCAGCCAAGCCCAACCGGGGGGAGAGACCCAGTACTTC. Its translation: CASSQAQPGGETQYF.

The V gene is TRBV6-5, the J gene TRBJ1-2; the match to TRBD1 covers 7 bases. Germline assignment: CDR1 MNHEY and CDR2 SVGAGI. CDR3 length: 15 amino acids. J lost 4 bases, V lost 2 bases, and 7 bases had no gene match. The CDR3 reads CASSYGTVRPYGYTF. The DNA of the CDR3 is TGTGCCAGCAGTTACGGGACAGTAAGGCCCTATGGCTACACCTTC.

The genes are TRBV30 and TRBJ1-6; tentatively, D is TRBD1 (5 bases). Trimming shortened V by 0 bases and J by 5 bases, and 11 bases separated the two germline ends. The CDR3 consists of 15 residues. Germline V lookup: CDR1 GTSNPN, CDR2 SVGIG (reference sequence). CDR3 sequence: CAWSVMGPNNSPLHF. CDR3 sequence (DNA): TGTGCCTGGAGTGTCATGGGACCTAATAATTCACCCCTCCACTTT. The full variable domain, completed using reference TRBV30 and TRBJ1-6, is SQTIHQWPATLVQPVGSPLSLECTVEGTSNPNLYWYRQAAGRGLQLLFYSVGIGQISSEVPQNLSASRPQDRQFILSSKKLLLSDSGFYLCAWSVMGPNNSPLHFGNGTRLTVT.

The V gene is TRBV6-6, the J gene TRBJ1-5; no firm D call. V lost 4 bases, J lost 3 bases, and 13 bases lay in between. CDR3 length equals 15 residues. Germline V gene sequence: CDR1 MNHNY, CDR2 SVGAGI (reference sequence). The CDR3 is CASSSQGPANQPQHF. CDR3 bases: TGTGCCAGCAGTTCTCAAGGGCCGGCCAATCAGCCCCAGCATTTT.

The chain joins TRBV3-1 (or the pseudogene TRBV3-2) to TRBJ1-1; no firm D call. The CDR3 contains 13 residues. Germline lookup yields CDR1 LGHDT and CDR2 YNNKEL (reference sequence). Trimming removed 2 bases at V and 5 bases at J, with 9 bases between. The CDR3 loop reads CASSQIGQTEAFF. In DNA, the CDR3 is TGTGCCAGCAGCCAAATCGGGCAAACTGAAGCTTTCTTT.

This chain connects TRBV7-9 to TRBJ2-7; possibly TRBD1 for D (6 bases). The germline V gene encodes CDR1 SEHNR and CDR2 FQNEAQ (reference sequence). The CDR3 covers 12 residues. V was cut by 5 bases and J by 3 bases, with 8 bases left in between. In nucleotides, the CDR3 is TGTGCCAGCAGCGAACAGGGCTACGAGCAGTACTTC. The encoded protein is CASSEQGYEQYF.

In DNA form, the CDR3 reads TGTGCCAGCAGCCACGGACAGGTTAACTATGGCTACACCTTC. This sequence encodes CASSHGQVNYGYTF. The rearrangement joins TRBV6-2 or TRBV6-3 to TRBJ1-2, with 7 bases identical to TRBD1. This CDR3 has 14 residues. CDR1 MNHEY and CDR2 SVGEGT come from the germline V gene. The V segment lost 6 bases and the J segment 1 base; nucleotides outside the gene matches: 5.

CDR3 sequence: CASSQGGQATNEKLFF. The CDR3 DNA sequence: TGCGCCAGCAGCCAAGGGGGACAGGCAACTAATGAAAAACTGTTTTTT. The gene calls are TRBV4-3 and TRBJ1-4, with TRBD1 matching 8 bases. V was clipped by 1 base and J by 0 bases; unmatched bases: 1. Germline V gene sequence: CDR1 LGHNA, CDR2 YSLEER. This CDR3 is built from 16 residues.

CDR3 loop: CASSPGFGTRADTQYF. The CDR3 DNA follows: TGTGCCAGCAGCCCCGGATTCGGGACTAGAGCAGATACGCAGTATTTT. V gene TRBV7-6 combines with J gene TRBJ2-3; 8 bases are shared with TRBD2. Germline CDR1 SGHVS, CDR2 FNYEAQ. The V and J ends lost 5 bases and 4 bases, in that order; junction bases with no gene match: 11. The CDR3 extends over 16 amino acids. The whole variable domain, remainder taken from reference TRBV7-6 and TRBJ2-3, is GAGVSQSPRYKVTKRGQDVALRCDPISGHVSLYWYRQALGQGPEFLTYFNYEAQQDKSGLPNDRFSAERPEGSISTLTIQRTEQRDSAMYRCASSPGFGTRADTQYFGPGTRLTVL.

V usage is TRBV5-1 and J usage is TRBJ1-4, with D hard to call. The ends were cut back, 0 bases at V and 5 bases at J, with 17 bases in the middle. The CDR3 is 17 residues long. Germline V gene data show CDR1 as SGHRS and CDR2 as YFSETQ. DNA for the CDR3: TGCGCCAGCAGCTTGGCCTCCCCCGGGCCTTTAAATGAAAAACTGTTTTTT. This encodes CASSLASPGPLNEKLFF.

V gene TRBV25-1 combines with J gene TRBJ2-3; D is possibly TRBD2 (5 bases). V lost 0 bases and J 1 base, leaving 8 bases between the germline ends. The CDR3 runs to 15 residues. Germline V lookup: CDR1 MGHDK, CDR2 SYGVNS. CDR3 in amino acids: CASSEYLAGTDTQYF. CDR3 coding DNA: TGTGCCAGCAGTGAATATCTAGCCGGCACAGATACGCAGTATTTT.

The chain employs TRBV18 and TRBJ2-5; D possibly uses TRBD1 or TRBD2 (5 bases each). Germline CDR1 and CDR2: KGHSH and LQKENI. Trimming stripped 0 bases from V and 0 bases from J, with 5 bases between. The CDR3 extends over 14 amino acids. The CDR3 is CASSPPGHQETQYF. The CDR3 DNA sequence: TGTGCCAGCTCACCACCGGGACACCAAGAGACCCAGTACTTC. Full variable domain (outside the CDR3, taken from reference TRBV18 and TRBJ2-5): NAGVMQNPRHLVRRRGQEARLRCSPMKGHSHVYWYRQLPEEGLKFMVYLQKENIIDESGMPKERFSAEFPKEGPSILRIQQVVRGDSAAYFCASSPPGHQETQYFGPGTRLLVL.

V and J are TRBV5-6 and TRBJ2-7; D is uncertain. V was pared by 0 bases and J by 2 bases, with 12 bases between. The germline V gene has CDR1 SGHDT and CDR2 YYEEEE. The CDR3 consists of 15 residues. DNA for the CDR3: TGTGCCAGCAGCTTGGGCCCGCTTGAGACCTACGAGCAGTACTTC. It specifies CASSLGPLETYEQYF.

The CDR3 loop is CASSQESGGSSYEQYF. The DNA of the CDR3 is TGTGCCAGCAGCCAAGAAAGCGGGGGGAGCTCCTACGAGCAGTACTTC. The chain carries TRBV3-1 (or the pseudogene TRBV3-2) and TRBJ2-7, with 9 bases lining up with TRBD2. Germline assignment: CDR1 LGHDT and CDR2 YNNKEL (reference sequence). J gave up 0 bases and V 0 bases, and 3 bases lay outside the gene matches. CDR3 length: 16 residues.